This T cell receptor (beta chain) is drawn from a study of shared clonotypes between healthy human individuals. Study as a whole: CD4 naive and memory got three plates each, CD8 naive two, CD8 memory one.

Profiling relied on immunoSEQ multiplex PCR, and the TCRdb table lists in-frame clones only, not all of them. This table has 950,000 to 1,100,000 clones, roughly 74% appearing once. This clone has just a few counts. Trimming cost V 4 bases and J 3 bases; bases outside gene matches: 12. Germline CDR1 is SGHDN and CDR2 is FVKESK. The CDR3 length is 16 residues. The sequencing sample was made of memory CD4+ T cells from PBMCs. Subset defined: CD45RA-negative fraction. This clonotype originated in a man between 18 and 29 years old in good health. Some clones in this sample may be carry-over from other donors' samples. The rearrangement joins TRBV14 to TRBJ2-7, with 7 positions matching TRBD2. The CDR3 sequence: CASSPSGLAEGYEQYF. The CDR3 bases are TGTGCCAGCAGCCCCTCTGGGCTAGCGGAAGGCTACGAGCAGTACTTC.